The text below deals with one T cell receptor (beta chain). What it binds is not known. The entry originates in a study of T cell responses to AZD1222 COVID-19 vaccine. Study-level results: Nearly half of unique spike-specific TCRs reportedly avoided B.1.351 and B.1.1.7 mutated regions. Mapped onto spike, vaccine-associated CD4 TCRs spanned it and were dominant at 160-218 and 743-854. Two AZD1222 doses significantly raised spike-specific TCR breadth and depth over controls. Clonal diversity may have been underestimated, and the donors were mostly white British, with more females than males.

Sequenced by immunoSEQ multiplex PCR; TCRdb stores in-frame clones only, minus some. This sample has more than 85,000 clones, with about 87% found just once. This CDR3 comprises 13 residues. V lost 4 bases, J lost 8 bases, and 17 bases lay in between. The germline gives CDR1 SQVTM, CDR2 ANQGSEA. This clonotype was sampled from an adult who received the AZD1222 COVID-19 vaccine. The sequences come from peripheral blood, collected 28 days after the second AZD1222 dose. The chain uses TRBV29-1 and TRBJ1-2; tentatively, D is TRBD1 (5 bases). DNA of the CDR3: TGCAGCGTTGGCAGGGAGAGTTCTGGGGGCTACACCTTC. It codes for CSVGRESSGGYTF.